This entry lists 3 T cell receptor beta chains sequenced from one sample in a study of T-cell reconstitution after alpha-beta-depleted transplantation in children. The library targeted TCRbeta and was prepared with unique molecular identifiers. TCRdb called the PCR reads again in MiXCR, with one record for every CDR3 protein. The sample consists of about 350,000 distinct CDR3 sequences, under 20% of them appearing once. The sequencing here drew on PBMCs, mostly from graft donor cells, taken 360 days after TCRalphabeta/CD19-depleted stem cell transplant. All receptors come from a male patient between 2 and 10 years old who had a stem cell transplant for acute lymphoblastic leukemia, so the T cells may come from the graft donor.

V and J are TRBV29-1 and TRBJ2-3; D is unresolved. Germline lookup yields CDR1 SQVTM and CDR2 ANQGSEA. CDR3 length equals 14 residues. V shed 4 bases and J shed 2 bases, with 13 bases lying between them. The CDR3 here is CSVVKGRVTDTQYF. The CDR3 nucleotides read TGCAGCGTTGTAAAGGGCCGGGTCACAGATACGCAGTATTTT.

CDR3 DNA sequence: TGTGCCAGTAGTACCCTTCTAGCGGGAGTAAAAGAGACCCAGTACTTC. Translating it yields CASSTLLAGVKETQYF. The chain links TRBV19 to TRBJ2-5; 10 bases agree with TRBD2. J lost 3 bases, V lost 4 bases, and 8 bases had no gene match. The CDR3 spans 16 residues. CDR1 is LNHDA and CDR2 is SQIVND in the germline V gene (reference sequence).

This clonotype came up many times. This chain links TRBV12-3 or TRBV12-4 with TRBJ2-1; D remains unclear. There are 11 residues in the CDR3. Trimming removed 6 bases from V and 5 bases from J, with 5 bases in between. The DNA of the CDR3 is TGTGCCAGCAGCCTAAACAATGAGCAGTTCTTC. This sequence encodes CASSLNNEQFF.